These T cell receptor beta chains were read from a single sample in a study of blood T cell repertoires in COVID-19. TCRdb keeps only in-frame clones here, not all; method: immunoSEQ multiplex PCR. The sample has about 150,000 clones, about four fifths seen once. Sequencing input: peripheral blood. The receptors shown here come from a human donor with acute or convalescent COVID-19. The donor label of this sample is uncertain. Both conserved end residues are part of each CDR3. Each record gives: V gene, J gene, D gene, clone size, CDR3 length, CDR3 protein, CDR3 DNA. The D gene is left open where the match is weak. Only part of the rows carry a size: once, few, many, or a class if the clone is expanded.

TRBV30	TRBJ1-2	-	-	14	CAWSSLQVVHGYTF	TGTGCCTGGAGTTCCCTCCAGGTAGTTCATGGCTACACCTTC
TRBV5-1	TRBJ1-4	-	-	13	CASSLGQREKLFF	TGCGCCAGCAGCTTGGGACAACGTGAAAAACTGTTTTTT
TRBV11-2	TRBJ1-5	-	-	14	CASSPRAGNQPQHF	TGTGCCAGCAGCCCAAGAGCGGGCAATCAGCCCCAGCATTTT
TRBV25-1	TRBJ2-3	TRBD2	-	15	CASSELAGPTDTQYF	TGTGCCAGCAGTGAATTAGCGGGGCCCACAGATACGCAGTATTTT
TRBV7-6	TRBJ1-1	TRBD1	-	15	CASSPRQGLNTEAFF	TGTGCCAGCAGCCCCCGACAGGGGCTCAACACTGAAGCTTTCTTT
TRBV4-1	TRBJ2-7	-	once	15	CASSHLPQGPYEQYF	TGCGCCAGCAGCCACCTTCCACAGGGCCCCTACGAGCAGTACTTC
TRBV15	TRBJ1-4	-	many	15	CATSRDIGRGEKLFF	TGTGCCACCAGCAGAGATATTGGGAGGGGGGAAAAACTGTTTTTT
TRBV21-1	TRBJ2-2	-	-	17	CASPWGLAVGGTGELFF	TGTGCCAGCCCTTGGGGACTAGCGGTGGGGGGCACCGGGGAGCTGTTTTTT
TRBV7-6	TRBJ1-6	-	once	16	CASSFNKGHFNSPLHF	TGTGCCAGCAGCTTTAACAAGGGACACTTTAATTCACCCCTCCACTTT
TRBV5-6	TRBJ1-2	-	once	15	CASSLGARALDGYTF	TGTGCCAGCAGCTTGGGGGCCAGGGCGTTGGATGGCTACACCTTC
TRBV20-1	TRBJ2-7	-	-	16	CSASNLAGLPDYEQYF	TGCAGTGCTAGTAATCTGGCGGGGTTGCCCGACTACGAGCAGTACTTC
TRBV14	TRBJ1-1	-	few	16	CASSQDLWGRDTEAFF	TGTGCCAGCAGCCAAGATCTTTGGGGGCGAGACACTGAAGCTTTCTTT
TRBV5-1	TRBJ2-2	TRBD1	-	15	CASSPGTGRDGELFF	TGCGCCAGCAGCCCCGGGACAGGGAGGGACGGGGAGCTGTTTTTT
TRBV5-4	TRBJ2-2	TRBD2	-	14	CASSRAGTTGELFF	TGTGCCAGCAGTCGAGCGGGGACTACCGGGGAGCTGTTTTTT
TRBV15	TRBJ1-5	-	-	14	CATSRGESNQPQHF	TGTGCCACCAGCCGGGGGGAGAGCAATCAGCCCCAGCATTTT
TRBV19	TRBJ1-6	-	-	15	CASSIVLGGGSPLHF	TGTGCCAGTAGTATTGTCTTAGGGGGGGGTTCACCCCTCCACTTT
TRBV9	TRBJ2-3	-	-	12	CASSVAADTQYF	TGTGCCAGCAGCGTAGCAGCAGATACGCAGTATTTT
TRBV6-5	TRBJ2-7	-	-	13	CASSLTGAYEQYF	TGTGCCAGCAGTTTGACAGGCGCCTACGAGCAGTACTTC
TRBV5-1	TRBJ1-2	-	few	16	CASSPVPGFFTYGYTF	TGCGCCAGCAGCCCGGTACCGGGATTTTTTACCTATGGCTACACCTTC
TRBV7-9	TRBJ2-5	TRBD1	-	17	CASSTTWDRRYQETQYF	TGTGCCAGCAGCACCACCTGGGACAGACGGTACCAAGAGACCCAGTACTTC
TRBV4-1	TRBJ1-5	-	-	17	CASSPSTDPYSNQPQHF	TGCGCCAGCAGCCCATCCACAGATCCCTATAGCAATCAGCCCCAGCATTTT
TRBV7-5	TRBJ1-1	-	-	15	CVRSFSFDRGTEAFF	TGTGTCAGAAGCTTTTCCTTTGACAGGGGCACTGAAGCTTTCTTT
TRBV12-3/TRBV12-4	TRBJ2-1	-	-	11	CASTRDREQFF	TGTGCCAGCACCAGAGACAGGGAGCAGTTCTTC
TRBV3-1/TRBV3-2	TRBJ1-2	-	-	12	CASSQDTGGYTF	TGTGCCAGCAGCCAAGACACAGGGGGCTACACCTTC
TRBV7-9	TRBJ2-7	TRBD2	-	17	CASGAAGLAGVRIKQYF	TGTGCCAGCGGGGCGGCGGGGCTAGCGGGAGTGAGGATCAAGCAGTACTTC
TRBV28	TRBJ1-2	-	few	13	CASSWSGPGGYTF	TGTGCCAGCAGTTGGTCTGGGCCAGGTGGCTACACCTTC
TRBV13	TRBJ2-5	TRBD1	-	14	CASSSRQGEETQYF	TGTGCCAGCAGCTCCCGACAGGGTGAAGAGACCCAGTACTTC
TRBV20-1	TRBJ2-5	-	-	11	CSATEPPAQYF	TGCAGTGCCACCGAGCCTCCGGCCCAGTACTTC
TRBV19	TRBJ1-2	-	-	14	CASSRGVSVYGYTF	TGTGCCAGTAGTAGGGGGGTTTCTGTCTATGGCTACACCTTC
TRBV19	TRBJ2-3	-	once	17	CASSTRQAFTSTDTQYF	TGTGCCAGTAGTACCAGACAGGCCTTCACTAGCACAGATACGCAGTATTTT
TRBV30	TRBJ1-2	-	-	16	CAWSVRRGSLGYGYTF	TGTGCCTGGAGTGTACGAAGGGGTAGCTTGGGCTATGGCTACACCTTC
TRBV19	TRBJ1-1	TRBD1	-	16	CASRPGTGGAGTEAFF	TGTGCCAGTAGACCCGGGACAGGGGGCGCAGGCACTGAAGCTTTCTTT
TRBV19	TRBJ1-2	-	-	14	CASSILNRDYGYTF	TGTGCCAGTAGTATTTTGAACCGGGACTATGGCTACACCTTC
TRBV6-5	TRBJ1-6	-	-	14	CASLRSGANSPLHF	TGTGCCAGCCTCCGCTCAGGGGCAAATTCACCCCTCCACTTT
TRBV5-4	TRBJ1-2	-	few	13	CASSLAGNHGYTF	TGTGCCAGCAGCTTAGCAGGGAATCATGGCTACACCTTC
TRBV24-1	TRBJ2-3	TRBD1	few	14	CATSPGTGGLTQYF	TGTGCCACCAGCCCCGGGACAGGGGGTTTGACGCAGTATTTT
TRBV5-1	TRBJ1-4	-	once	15	CASSLVSGWNEKLFF	TGCGCCAGCAGCTTGGTCTCAGGGTGGAATGAAAAACTGTTTTTT
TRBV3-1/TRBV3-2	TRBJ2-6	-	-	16	CASSQLRLEGANVLTF	TGTGCCAGCAGCCAACTTAGACTGGAGGGGGCCAACGTCCTGACTTTC
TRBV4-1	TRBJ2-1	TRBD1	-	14	CASSHGTGSNEQFF	TGCGCCAGCAGCCATGGGACAGGGTCCAATGAGCAGTTCTTC
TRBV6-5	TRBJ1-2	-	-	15	CASASFGAGDYGYTF	TGTGCCAGCGCCAGCTTCGGGGCAGGGGACTATGGCTACACCTTC
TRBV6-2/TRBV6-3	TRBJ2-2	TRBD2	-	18	CASSYQVAGGQGTGELFF	TGTGCCAGCAGTTACCAGGTAGCGGGGGGGCAAGGCACCGGGGAGCTGTTTTTT
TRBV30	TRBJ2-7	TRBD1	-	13	CAWSPRTGYEQYF	TGTGCCTGGAGTCCCAGGACAGGCTACGAGCAGTACTTC
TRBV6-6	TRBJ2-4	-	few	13	CATLQGGLNIQYF	TGTGCCACCCTCCAGGGGGGTTTGAACATTCAGTACTTC
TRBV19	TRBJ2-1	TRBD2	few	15	CASSIALTSGNEQFF	TGTGCCAGTAGTATAGCGTTGACTAGCGGCAATGAGCAGTTCTTC
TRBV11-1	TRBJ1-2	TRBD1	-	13	CASSVTGGNGYTF	TGTGCCAGCAGCGTGACAGGGGGCAATGGCTACACCTTC
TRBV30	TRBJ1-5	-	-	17	CAWSSGQSKGSNQPQHF	TGTGCCTGGAGTTCTGGACAGTCCAAAGGGAGCAATCAGCCCCAGCATTTT
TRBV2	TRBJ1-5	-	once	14	CASSEEGGNQPQHF	TGTGCCAGCAGTGAGGAAGGGGGTAATCAGCCCCAGCATTTT